The 13 T cell receptor beta chains below were found in one sample sequenced in a study of CXCR3-negative and CXCR3-positive naive CD8 T cells. Libraries were UMI-labeled 5' RACE TRB cDNA. TCRdb re-called the 5' RACE reads; every CDR3 protein appears as one record, without DNA. Recorded here are fewer than 60,000 distinct CDR3 sequences; the top ten clones represent 20% to 25%. The sample comprised memory CD8+ T cells from blood. Source of these receptors: a human donor in good health. Some clones in this sample may be carry-over from other donors' samples.

The chain links TRBV4-1 to TRBJ2-7; TCRdb's D call, TRBD1, is unchecked because there is no DNA. Germline assignment: CDR1 MGHRA and CDR2 YSYEKL. The CDR3 has 17 residues. CDR3 loop: CASSQVVGGEKGLEQYF.

The chain recombines TRBV28 with TRBJ2-5. The germline CDR1 and CDR2 sequences are MDHEN and SYDVKM. This CDR3 has 12 amino acids. CDR3 residues: CASQGSQETQYF.

V is TRBV29-1 and J is TRBJ1-1. Germline lookup yields CDR1 SQVTM and CDR2 ANQGSEA. This CDR3 comprises 12 residues. This CDR3 reads CSVEVQNTEAFF. Full variable domain (remainder filled in from reference TRBV29-1 and TRBJ1-1): SAVISQKPSRDICQRGTSLTIQCQVDSQVTMMFWYRQQPGQSLTLIATANQGSEATYESGFVIDKFPISRPNLTFSTLTVSNMSPEDSSIYLCSVEVQNTEAFFGQGTRLTVV.

The V call is TRBV20-1, the J call TRBJ2-3; TCRdb designates TRBD2, a call that cannot be tested without DNA. This CDR3 is built from 16 residues. In germline, CDR1 is DFQATT, CDR2 SNEGSKA (reference sequence). The CDR3 loop is CSATIAGGTSTDTQYF.

The J gene is TRBJ2-3, the V gene TRBV7-9; TCRdb lists TRBD1, though no DNA is available to test this call. The CDR3 has 16 amino acids. Germline V lookup: CDR1 SEHNR, CDR2 FQNEAQ (reference sequence). The CDR3 spells CATSTSPGSSTDTQYF.

This chain joins TRBV20-1 and TRBJ1-2; the TCRdb D gene call, TRBD1, has no DNA to confirm it. Germline V gene sequence: CDR1 DFQATT, CDR2 SNEGSKA (reference sequence). There are 13 residues in the CDR3. CDR3 amino acids: CSAREGQDWGYTF.

V and J are TRBV21-1 and TRBJ2-7; checking the TCRdb D call of TRBD1 is not possible without DNA. TRBV21-1 is noted as a pseudogene. This CDR3 is 16 amino acids long. The CDR3 region is CASIRDTHRDSYEQYF.

The chain links TRBV29-1 to TRBJ2-1; with no DNA, the TCRdb D assignment of TRBD2 cannot be verified. CDR1 is SQVTM and CDR2 is ANQGSEA in the germline V gene. The CDR3 has 13 amino acids. The CDR3 region is CSTLAGIYNEQFF.

The chain carries TRBV6-6 and TRBJ2-7; TCRdb's assignment of TRBD2 cannot be checked, as there is no DNA. This CDR3 is 19 amino acids long. Germline V CDR1 and CDR2: MNHNY, SVGAGI (reference sequence). CDR3: CASSYTGAGRRIDSYEQYF.

CDR3 loop: CSADGTSGEYEQFF. The chain joins TRBV20-1 to TRBJ2-1; TCRdb selects TRBD2, and the lack of DNA leaves this call unchecked. CDR1 DFQATT and CDR2 SNEGSKA come from the germline V gene (reference sequence). CDR3 length: 14 amino acids.

The V and J genes are TRBV20-1 and TRBJ2-1; TCRdb indicates TRBD1, and absent DNA this call remains unverified. The CDR3 spans 14 residues. Per germline, CDR1 DFQATT and CDR2 SNEGSKA (reference sequence). CDR3 loop: CSARGGRSGNEQFF.

J is TRBJ2-3 and V is TRBV29-1; the D call from TCRdb, TRBD2, cannot be confirmed without DNA. The CDR3 extends over 14 amino acids. Germline V CDR1 and CDR2: SQVTM, ANQGSEA. The CDR3 sequence: CSVRGLREVDTQYF.

The CDR3 sequence: CASSFPSGLPDTQYF. This rearrangement joins TRBV7-9 to TRBJ2-3; the D gene TCRdb calls, TRBD2, cannot be checked with no DNA. The CDR3 contains 15 residues. CDR1 is SEHNR and CDR2 is FQNEAQ in the germline V gene (reference sequence).